This TCR beta chain was sequenced in a study of T cell responses to AZD1222 COVID-19 vaccine. Study details: Second-dose groups at about 4 or about 12 weeks were pooled.

Germline V gene data show CDR1 as SGHDT and CDR2 as YYEEEE. J gave up 4 bases and V 4 bases, and 13 bases lay outside the gene matches. The CDR3 is made up of 16 amino acids. Comments on this clone: Its antigen is currently unknown.

Assay used: immunoSEQ multiplex PCR; TCRdb lists only in-frame clones, some missing. The sample has roughly 110,000 clones, about 93% seen once. Study-level findings and limits: Vaccine-associated CD4 TCRs spanned spike, dominant at 160-218 and 743-854.

The chain combines TRBV5-6 with TRBJ1-2, with 7 nucleotides matching TRBD1. Sequencing used peripheral blood, obtained on day 0 of AZD1222 vaccination. The TCR sequence derives from an adult in good health. The CDR3 loop is CASSQWNADRAYGYTF. The CDR3 DNA sequence: TGTGCCAGCAGCCAGTGGAACGCCGACAGGGCCTATGGCTACACCTTC. Variable domain in full (rest from reference TRBV5-6 and TRBJ1-2): DAGVTQSPTHLIKTRGQQVTLRCSPKSGHDTVSWYQQALGQGPQFIFQYYEEEERQRGNFPDRFSGHQFPNYSSELNVNALLLGDSALYLCASSQWNADRAYGYTFGSGTRLTVV.